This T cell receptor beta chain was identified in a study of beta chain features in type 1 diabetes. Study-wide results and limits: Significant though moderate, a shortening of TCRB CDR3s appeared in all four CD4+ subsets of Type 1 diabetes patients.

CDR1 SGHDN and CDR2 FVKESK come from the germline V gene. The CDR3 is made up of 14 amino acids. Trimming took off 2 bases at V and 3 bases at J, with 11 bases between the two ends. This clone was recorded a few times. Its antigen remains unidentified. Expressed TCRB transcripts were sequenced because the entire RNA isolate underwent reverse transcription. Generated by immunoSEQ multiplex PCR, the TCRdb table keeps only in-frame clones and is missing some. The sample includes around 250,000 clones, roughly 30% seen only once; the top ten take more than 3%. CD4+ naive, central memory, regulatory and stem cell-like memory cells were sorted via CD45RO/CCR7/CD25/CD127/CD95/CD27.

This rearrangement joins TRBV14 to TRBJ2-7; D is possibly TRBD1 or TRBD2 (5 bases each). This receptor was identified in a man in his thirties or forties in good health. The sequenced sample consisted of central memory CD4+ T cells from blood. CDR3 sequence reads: CASSQTGPYYEQYF. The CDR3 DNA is TGTGCCAGCAGCCAAACGGGGCCCTACTACGAGCAGTACTTC.